The 27 T cell receptor beta chains below come from one sample, sequenced in a study of shared clonotypes between healthy human individuals. Measured with immunoSEQ multiplex PCR; TCRdb has only the in-frame clones, and not every one. The sample holds some 300,000 clones, roughly 80% seen once. Sequencing was carried out using memory CD4+ T cells sorted from blood. As to subset: CD45RA-negative fraction. The receptors come from a man aged 25-45 years in good health.

The chain uses TRBV5-1 and TRBJ2-1, with D hard to call. The length of the CDR3 is 15 residues. V lost 0 bases to trimming and J lost 2 bases, with 9 bases between them. Per germline, CDR1 SGHRS and CDR2 YFSETQ. The CDR3 sequence: CASSLARATYNEQFF. The CDR3 DNA follows: TGCGCCAGCAGCTTGGCAAGGGCCACCTACAATGAGCAGTTCTTC.

This rearrangement joins TRBV28 to TRBJ2-2; D is uncertain. The CDR3 spans 15 residues. Per germline, CDR1 MDHEN and CDR2 SYDVKM. Trimming removed 6 bases at V and 6 bases at J, with 17 bases between. CDR3 in DNA: TGTGCCAGCAGGAGCCCTGGGCACTCGGCCGGGGAGCTGTTTTTT. Its translation: CASRSPGHSAGELFF.

A note on this clone: With only one base between it and a far larger clone, this is likely a read error. The rearrangement links TRBV5-4 to TRBJ2-6, with D possibly TRBD1 on 5 matching bases. Germline assignment: CDR1 SGHNT and CDR2 YYREEE (reference sequence). The CDR3 totals 16 residues. In nucleotides, the CDR3 is TGTGCCAGCAGCTTGTTCTCCGCCTCTGGGGCCGACGTCCTGACTTTC. Protein: CASSLFSASGADVLTF.

In this sample, this clone turned up a few times. V is TRBV7-3 and J is TRBJ1-1; no clear D. The CDR3 is 13 residues long. Between the trimmed V and J ends, which lost 2 bases and 2 bases, there was a span of 6 bases. Germline V gene sequence: CDR1 SGHTA, CDR2 FQGTGA. Written as DNA, the CDR3 is TGTGCCAGCAGCTTAGTGCCCAACACTGAAGCTTTCTTT. It encodes CASSLVPNTEAFF. Variable domain in full (rest from reference TRBV7-3 and TRBJ1-1): GAGVSQTPSNKVTEKGKYVELRCDPISGHTALYWYRQSLGQGPEFLIYFQGTGAADDSGLPNDRFFAVRPEGSVSTLKIQRTERGDSAVYLCASSLVPNTEAFFGQGTRLTVV.

J is TRBJ2-1 and V is TRBV29-1; no clear D gene. The length of the CDR3 is 14 residues. The germline V and J ends were trimmed by 1 base and 0 bases, with 7 bases remaining between them. Per the germline V gene, CDR1 is SQVTM and CDR2 is ANQGSEA. CDR3 residues: CSVEGVSSYNEQFF. As DNA, the CDR3 is TGCAGCGTTGAAGGCGTCAGCTCCTACAATGAGCAGTTCTTC.

The rearrangement links TRBV6-5 to TRBJ1-2; 7 positions agree with TRBD1. CDR1 and CDR2 from the germline V gene are MNHEY and SVGAGI. Trimming took 7 bases from V and 2 from J; bases not matched to a gene: 10. The length of the CDR3 is 15 residues. The DNA of the CDR3 is TGTGCCAGCACAAGCCGGGACAGCATCAACTATGGCTACACCTTC. Translation: CASTSRDSINYGYTF.

CDR3 residues: CASSLYWGIQETQYF. The CDR3 nucleotides are TGTGCCAGCAGTTTATATTGGGGGATACAAGAGACCCAGTACTTC. V and J are TRBV28 and TRBJ2-5, with D tentatively TRBD1 or TRBD2 (5 bases each). The V gene lost 1 base and the J gene lost 2 bases, with 11 bases spanning the gap. CDR1 and CDR2 (germline): MDHEN, SYDVKM. The length of the CDR3 is 15 residues.

This clone was counted a few times. In DNA, the CDR3 is TGTGCCAGCAGTCGCAGATACATGAACACTGAAGCTTTCTTT. It encodes CASSRRYMNTEAFF. This rearrangement joins TRBV25-1 to TRBJ1-1; D ambiguous. Germline V gene data show CDR1 as MGHDK and CDR2 as SYGVNS. With 5 bases removed from V and 0 bases from J, the gap between germline ends came to 10 bases. This CDR3 region has 14 residues.

V usage is TRBV2 and J usage is TRBJ2-7; D not certain. Germline CDR1 reads SNHLY; CDR2 reads FYNNEI. The V end lost 8 bases, the J end lost 3 bases, and 11 bases lay between the germline ends. CDR3 size: 12 residues. The CDR3 DNA follows: TGTGCCAGCTCTACTCAGGACTACGAGCAGTACTTC. It yields the protein CASSTQDYEQYF. Complete variable domain (other parts from reference TRBV2 and TRBJ2-7): EPEVTQTPSHQVTQMGQEVILRCVPISNHLYFYWYRQILGQKVEFLVSFYNNEISEKSEIFDDQFSVERPDGSNFTLKIRSTKLEDSAMYFCASSTQDYEQYFGPGTRLTVT.

The chain recombines TRBV2 with TRBJ2-7; no reliable D call. Per germline, CDR1 SNHLY and CDR2 FYNNEI. Deletions cut 7 bases from V and 0 bases from J, with 13 bases between. This CDR3 has 14 amino acids. The CDR3 sequence is CASTGQPSSYEQYF. CDR3 nucleotide sequence: TGTGCCAGCACGGGCCAGCCCAGCTCCTACGAGCAGTACTTC.

The rearrangement joins TRBV5-1 to TRBJ1-1; D not certain. CDR3 length: 15 residues. Germline V lookup: CDR1 SGHRS, CDR2 YFSETQ. Trimming left V 1 base short and J 2 bases short, with 12 bases between. This CDR3 is CASSLIGQDNTEAFF. The CDR3 DNA reads as TGCGCCAGCAGCTTGATAGGGCAGGACAACACTGAAGCTTTCTTT. Filled out from reference TRBV5-1 and TRBJ1-1, the complete variable domain reads KAGVTQTPRYLIKTRGQQVTLSCSPISGHRSVSWYQQTPGQGLQFLFEYFSETQRNKGNFPGRFSGRQFSNSRSEMNVSTLELGDSALYLCASSLIGQDNTEAFFGQGTRLTVV.

V gene TRBV29-1 combines with J gene TRBJ2-7, with 11 nucleotides matching TRBD2. This CDR3 has 16 amino acids. Germline V CDR1 and CDR2: SQVTM, ANQGSEA. The ends lost 4 bases at V and 0 bases at J; junction bases unmatched: 8. The CDR3 DNA reads as TGCAGCGTTGTGGGACTAGCGGACCTAAGCTCCTACGAGCAGTACTTC. The encoded protein is CSVVGLADLSSYEQYF.

The rearrangement joins TRBV5-1 to TRBJ1-1; weak D call: TRBD1 (5 bases). Germline V gene sequence: CDR1 SGHRS, CDR2 YFSETQ. The V gene lost 0 bases and the J gene lost 5 bases, with 17 bases spanning the gap. The CDR3 length is 16 residues. CDR3 coding DNA: TGCGCCAGCAGCTTGGCCCCGGGGGGACCGAGTACTGAAGCTTTCTTT. The encoded protein is CASSLAPGGPSTEAFF.

This chain links TRBV4-1 with TRBJ1-3; D gene uncertain. The CDR3 loop spans 14 amino acids. V lost 2 bases and J lost 8, with 13 bases in between. CDR1 and CDR2 from the germline V gene are MGHRA and YSYEKL. CDR3 DNA: TGCGCCAGCAGCCAATCGGGCCGTGTCGACACCATATATTTT. Protein product: CASSQSGRVDTIYF.

V gene TRBV29-1 combines with J gene TRBJ1-2; TRBD1 matches 8 bases. This CDR3 region has 13 residues. CDR1 and CDR2 (germline): SQVTM, ANQGSEA. Trimming at V came to 6 bases and at J to 0 bases, leaving 3 bases not matched to a gene. Here the CDR3 DNA reads TGCAGCGTGACAGGGGCATCTAACTATGGCTACACCTTC. Protein product: CSVTGASNYGYTF.

This chain links TRBV5-1 with TRBJ2-7, with D perhaps TRBD1 or TRBD2 (5 bases each). The CDR3 extends over 14 amino acids. Germline lookup yields CDR1 SGHRS and CDR2 YFSETQ. Trimming pared 3 bases from V and 2 bases from J, leaving 12 bases between. CDR3 protein: CASSSGRIAYEQYF. The CDR3 nucleotides are TGCGCCAGCAGCTCGGGACGTATAGCCTACGAGCAGTACTTC.

V gene TRBV6-1 combines with J gene TRBJ2-2, with TRBD2 matching 9 bases. The germline V gene encodes CDR1 MNHNS and CDR2 SASEGT. The CDR3 consists of 14 residues. V dropped 8 bases and J dropped 4; count of bases not matched to a gene: 5. CDR3 coding DNA: TGTGCCAGCCAACATAGCGGGAGCACCGGGGAGCTGTTTTTT. This gives the protein CASQHSGSTGELFF.

For this clone: It may be a read error: a sequence one base away is much more abundant. The chain uses TRBV11-2 and TRBJ2-1, with TRBD2 identical over 8 bases. J was trimmed by 7 bases and V by 1 base; bases with no gene match: 6. CDR1 and CDR2 from the germline V gene are SGHAT and FQNNGV. The CDR3 sequence is 15 residues long. CDR3 region: CASSLVSGSRNEQFF. As DNA, the CDR3 is TGTGCCAGCAGCTTAGTAAGCGGGAGTAGGAATGAGCAGTTCTTC. The full variable domain, in which reference TRBV11-2 and TRBJ2-1 provide the parts outside the CDR3, is EAGVAQSPRYKIIEKRQSVAFWCNPISGHATLYWYQQILGQGPKLLIQFQNNGVVDDSQLPKDRFSAERLKGVDSTLKIQPAKLEDSAVYLCASSLVSGSRNEQFFGPGTRLTVL.

V gene TRBV19 combines with J gene TRBJ1-1; D gene ambiguous. Germline V CDR1 and CDR2: LNHDA, SQIVND (reference sequence). The ends were cut back, 3 bases at V and 8 bases at J, with 16 bases in the middle. The CDR3 is 14 residues long. CDR3 DNA sequence: TGTGCCAGTAGTATCCACTCGTCGGGCAGGGAAGCTTTCTTT. It codes for CASSIHSSGREAFF. The whole variable domain, filled in from reference TRBV19 and TRBJ1-1, reads DGGITQSPKYLFRKEGQNVTLSCEQNLNHDAMYWYRQDPGQGLRLIYYSQIVNDFQKGDIAEGYSVSREKKESFPLTVTSAQKNPTAFYLCASSIHSSGREAFFGQGTRLTVV.

The chain joins TRBV4-1 to TRBJ2-1, with 10 bases aligning to TRBD2. V shed 1 base and J 8 bases; nucleotides not matched to a gene: 8. CDR1 is MGHRA and CDR2 is YSYEKL in the germline V gene. This CDR3 is built from 16 residues. For the CDR3, the DNA is TGCGCCAGCAGCCAAGCTTGGGCTAGCGGGAGCCATGAGCAGTTCTTC. It encodes CASSQAWASGSHEQFF.

The chain links TRBV14 to TRBJ2-1, with 10 bases matching TRBD2. The CDR3 runs 15 residues. Germline V gives CDR1 SGHDN, CDR2 FVKESK. J lost 4 bases, V lost 6 bases, and 6 bases had no gene match. CDR3 loop: CASSNGLAAYNEQFF. CDR3 coding DNA: TGTGCCAGCAGTAACGGACTAGCGGCTTACAATGAGCAGTTCTTC.

The J gene is TRBJ1-2, the V gene TRBV11-2; a possible D gene is TRBD1 (5 bases). Germline values: CDR1 SGHAT, CDR2 FQNNGV. V was cut by 5 bases and J by 5 bases, with 18 bases left in between. The CDR3 totals 15 residues. CDR3 DNA: TGTGCCAGCAGCCTGCCCGGGGCGGGCAGATATGGCTACACCTTC. Amino acids: CASSLPGAGRYGYTF.

The CDR3 here is CASSLGPSGAYNEQFF. CDR3 DNA: TGTGCCAGCAGCTTAGGCCCCAGCGGGGCCTACAATGAGCAGTTCTTC. The chain is built from TRBV7-6 and TRBJ2-1; 7 nucleotides line up with TRBD2. CDR1 and CDR2 (germline): SGHVS, FNYEAQ. This CDR3 has 16 amino acids. J gave up 2 bases and V 1 base, and 5 bases lay outside the gene matches.

This sequence joins TRBV9 and TRBJ2-1; weak D call: TRBD2 (6 bases). The germline V gene encodes CDR1 SGDLS and CDR2 YYNGEE. The CDR3 consists of 14 residues. Trimming cost V 1 base and J 4 bases, with 9 bases left between them. The CDR3 loop is CASSVTSFYNEQFF. The CDR3 nucleotides read TGTGCCAGCAGCGTAACTAGCTTTTACAATGAGCAGTTCTTC.

This chain connects TRBV5-1 to TRBJ2-1; TRBD2 matches 9 bases. The germline V gene encodes CDR1 SGHRS and CDR2 YFSETQ. Trimming took 0 bases from V and 1 from J; bases not matched to a gene: 5. The CDR3 has 17 amino acids. This CDR3 reads CASSLGAGGSSYNEQFF. The CDR3 bases are TGCGCCAGCAGCTTGGGTGCGGGAGGGTCGTCCTACAATGAGCAGTTCTTC.

V usage is TRBV7-2 and J usage is TRBJ1-4; D remains ambiguous. From germline, CDR1 is SGHTA and CDR2 FQGNSA. This CDR3 has 14 residues. Between the trimmed V and J ends, which lost 5 bases and 5 bases, there was a span of 12 bases. CDR3 sequence reads: CASSVSDGNEKLFF. The CDR3 DNA reads as TGTGCCAGCAGCGTATCCGACGGCAATGAAAAACTGTTTTTT.

This chain uses TRBV29-1 with TRBJ1-1, with 9 positions matching TRBD1. The CDR3 totals 14 residues. V gave up 5 bases and J gave up 1 base; unmatched junction bases: 5. Germline V gene sequence: CDR1 SQVTM, CDR2 ANQGSEA. CDR3 nucleotide sequence: TGCAGCGTTCAACAGGGGGCAGGGAACACTGAAGCTTTCTTT. Translating it yields CSVQQGAGNTEAFF. The full variable domain, its missing parts supplied by reference TRBV29-1 and TRBJ1-1, is SAVISQKPSRDICQRGTSLTIQCQVDSQVTMMFWYRQQPGQSLTLIATANQGSEATYESGFVIDKFPISRPNLTFSTLTVSNMSPEDSSIYLCSVQQGAGNTEAFFGQGTRLTVV.